The 9 T cell receptor beta chains below come from one sample, sequenced in a study of blood T cell repertoires in COVID-19. Only in-frame clones appear in the TCRdb table, and some are missing; sequencing was by immunoSEQ multiplex PCR. The sample lists 140,000 to 150,000 clones; about 90% were seen once. The specimen was peripheral blood. These receptor sequences come from a woman aged 45-59 years with acute or convalescent COVID-19.

This chain connects TRBV6-6 to TRBJ1-1; D gene unclear. There are 13 residues in the CDR3. V gave up 6 bases and J gave up 1 base, with 9 bases separating them. The germline V gene encodes CDR1 MNHNY and CDR2 SVGAGI (reference sequence). CDR3 nucleotides: TGTGCCAGCAGCCCAACCAGGAACACTGAAGCTTTCTTT. Amino acid sequence: CASSPTRNTEAFF.

The chain recombines TRBV7-9 with TRBJ2-7, with a possible D match to TRBD1 (6 bases). The V gene's germline CDR1 is SEHNR and CDR2 FQNEAQ (reference sequence). The CDR3 spans 13 residues. Trimming took 3 bases from V and 4 from J, leaving 10 bases between them. The CDR3 sequence is CASSLSGAYEQYF. CDR3 sequence (DNA): TGTGCCAGCAGCTTGTCAGGGGCGTACGAGCAGTACTTC.

The J gene is TRBJ2-7, the V gene TRBV6-5; TRBD1 is a possible D gene (6 bases). From germline, CDR1 is MNHEY and CDR2 SVGAGI. V was trimmed by 6 bases and J by 3 bases, leaving 9 bases between them. This CDR3 has 12 residues. The CDR3 DNA reads TGTGCCAGCAGCTTGGACAGCTACGAGCAGTACTTC. It is translated as CASSLDSYEQYF.

The chain couples TRBV10-3 to TRBJ2-5; 16 bases map to TRBD2. The J segment lost 4 bases and the V segment lost 6 bases, leaving 5 bases of the junction unmatched. CDR3 length equals 16 residues. Germline V gene data show CDR1 as ENHRY and CDR2 as SYGVKD. CDR3: CAISAGTSGGGETQYF. The CDR3 coding sequence is TGTGCCATCAGCGCCGGGACTAGCGGGGGGGGAGAGACCCAGTACTTC.

The gene calls are TRBV19 and TRBJ2-3; 8 bases agree with TRBD1. Germline V CDR1 and CDR2: LNHDA, SQIVND (reference sequence). J gave up 1 base and V 10 bases, and 4 bases lay outside the gene matches. The CDR3 spans 13 residues. CDR3 bases: TGTGCCACCGGGACAGGACGCACAGATACGCAGTATTTT. Translation gives CATGTGRTDTQYF.

The chain recombines TRBV6-1 with TRBJ2-1; TRBD1 matches 7 bases. The CDR3 spans 16 residues. With V trimmed by 2 bases and J by 3 bases, 7 bases remained unmatched. Per the germline V gene, CDR1 is MNHNS and CDR2 is SASEGT. The CDR3 loop reads CASSEIGTVIYNEQFF. CDR3 sequence (DNA): TGTGCCAGCAGTGAAATTGGGACAGTTATCTACAATGAGCAGTTCTTC.

V is TRBV9 and J is TRBJ2-1; 11 bases fit TRBD2. From germline, CDR1 is SGDLS and CDR2 YYNGEE. Trimming removed 1 base from V and 3 bases from J; junction bases left unmatched: 3. This CDR3 has 16 amino acids. The DNA for the CDR3 is TGTGCCAGCAGCGTAACCGGGACTAGCGGCTACAATGAGCAGTTCTTC. It encodes CASSVTGTSGYNEQFF. The variable domain in full, completed from reference TRBV9 and TRBJ2-1, reads DSGVTQTPKHLITATGQRVTLRCSPRSGDLSVYWYQQSLDQGLQFLIQYYNGEERAKGNILERFSAQQFPDLHSELNLSSLELGDSALYFCASSVTGTSGYNEQFFGPGTRLTVL.

The rearrangement joins TRBV5-1 to TRBJ2-5, with D possibly matching TRBD2 (6 bases). There are 14 residues in the CDR3. V lost 0 bases, J lost 1 base, and 7 bases lay in between. Germline V gene data show CDR1 as SGHRS and CDR2 as YFSETQ. The CDR3, as DNA: TGCGCCAGCAGCTTGGTGGGGGGCCAAGAGACCCAGTACTTC. Amino acids: CASSLVGGQETQYF.

The J gene is TRBJ1-2, the V gene TRBV18; 7 nucleotides line up with TRBD1. This CDR3 is 13 amino acids long. CDR1 KGHSH and CDR2 LQKENI come from the germline V gene. After removal of 3 bases from V and 5 bases from J, the junction contained 3 bases not matched to a gene. The CDR3 sequence: CASSPDREYGYTF. The CDR3 DNA sequence: TGTGCCAGCTCACCCGACAGGGAATATGGCTACACCTTC. The complete variable domain, with remaining parts taken from reference TRBV18 and TRBJ1-2, reads NAGVMQNPRHLVRRRGQEARLRCSPMKGHSHVYWYRQLPEEGLKFMVYLQKENIIDESGMPKERFSAEFPKEGPSILRIQQVVRGDSAAYFCASSPDREYGYTFGSGTRLTVV.